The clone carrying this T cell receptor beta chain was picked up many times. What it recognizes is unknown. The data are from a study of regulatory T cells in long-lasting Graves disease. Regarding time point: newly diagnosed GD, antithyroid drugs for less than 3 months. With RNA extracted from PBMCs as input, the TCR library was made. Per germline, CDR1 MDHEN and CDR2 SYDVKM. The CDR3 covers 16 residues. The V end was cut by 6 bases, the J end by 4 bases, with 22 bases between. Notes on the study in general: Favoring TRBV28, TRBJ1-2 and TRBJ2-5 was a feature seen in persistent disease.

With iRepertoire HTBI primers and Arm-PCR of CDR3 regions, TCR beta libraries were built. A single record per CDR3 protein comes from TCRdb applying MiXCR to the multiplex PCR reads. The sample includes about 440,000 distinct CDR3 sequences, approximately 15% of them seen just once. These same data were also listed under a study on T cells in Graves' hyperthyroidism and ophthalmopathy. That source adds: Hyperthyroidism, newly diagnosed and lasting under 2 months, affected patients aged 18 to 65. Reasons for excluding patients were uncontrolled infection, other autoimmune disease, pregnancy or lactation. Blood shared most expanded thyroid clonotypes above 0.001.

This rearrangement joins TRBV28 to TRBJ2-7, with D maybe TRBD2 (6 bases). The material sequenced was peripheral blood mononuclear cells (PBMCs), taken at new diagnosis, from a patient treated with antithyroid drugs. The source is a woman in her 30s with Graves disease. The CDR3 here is CASSSQDQAGRYEQYF. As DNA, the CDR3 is TGTGCCAGCAGCTCTCAGGATCAGGCAGGGAGGTACGAGCAGTACTTC.